The present T cell receptor beta chain was sequenced within a study of tumor-infiltrating lymphocytes in oesophageal squamous cell carcinoma. V shed 3 bases and J shed 2 bases, with 10 bases lying between them. In germline, CDR1 is KGHDR, CDR2 SFDVKD. There are 15 residues in the CDR3. TCRdb itself ran the PCR reads through MiXCR, one entry per CDR3 protein. Of under 5,000 distinct CDR3 sequences in the sample, 19% were seen once. This clonotype was counted many times. The TCR was taken from a male donor with esophageal squamous cell carcinoma. Material: normal esophageal tissue next to the tumor. The chain joins TRBV24-1 to TRBJ1-5; D remains unclear. In DNA, the CDR3 is TGTGCCACCAGTGATAATAACCGGGGCAATCAGCCCCAGCATTTT. Amino acid sequence: CATSDNNRGNQPQHF.